This TCR beta chain was recovered during a study of molecular identifiers for immune sequencing clone quantification. TCRdb itself ran the PCR reads through MiXCR, one entry per CDR3 protein. The sample has 60,000 to 70,000 distinct CDR3 sequences, about 20% seen once. This clonotype has ten or more counts. Germline lookup yields CDR1 MNHEY and CDR2 SMNVEV (reference sequence). V lost 5 bases, J lost 0 bases, and 13 bases lay in between. The CDR3 totals 15 residues. Material: naive CD8+ T cells from blood, with Jurkat cell RNA spiked in. Subset given: FACS-sorted CD8+CD4-CCR7+CD45RA+ naive T cells. This TCR was recovered from a human donor in good health. Some libraries in this study had Jurkat cell RNA spiked in. V gene TRBV27 combines with J gene TRBJ1-1; D is undetermined. The CDR3 nucleotides are TGTGCCAGCAGTATTGTAGGCGGGATGAACACTGAAGCTTTCTTT. Protein sequence: CASSIVGGMNTEAFF.